The clone carrying this T cell receptor beta chain came up many times. The V end was cut by 1 base, the J end by 0 bases, with 4 bases between. This CDR3 contains 14 residues. Per germline, CDR1 SGHAT and CDR2 FQNNGV. The sample belongs to a study of T-cell memory formation after mild COVID-19. In the study overall: TCR clusters mostly belonged to single donors.

One entry per CDR3 protein results from TCRdb running MiXCR on the 5' RACE reads. The sample lists approximately 260,000 distinct CDR3 sequences; around 15% were seen once. This clonotype was sampled from a man between 18 and 29 years old who had mild COVID-19 (a few samples of this study predate the infection). Cell type and time point are not known. What was sequenced was PBMCs or a T cell subset sorted from them (not recorded which). The rearrangement joins TRBV11-2 to TRBJ2-1, with D uncertain. CDR3 residues: CASSLVGSYNEQFF. The CDR3 coding sequence is TGTGCCAGCAGCTTAGTGGGCTCCTACAATGAGCAGTTCTTC. Together with reference TRBV11-2 and TRBJ2-1, the CDR3 gives the full variable domain: EAGVAQSPRYKIIEKRQSVAFWCNPISGHATLYWYQQILGQGPKLLIQFQNNGVVDDSQLPKDRFSAERLKGVDSTLKIQPAKLEDSAVYLCASSLVGSYNEQFFGPGTRLTVL.